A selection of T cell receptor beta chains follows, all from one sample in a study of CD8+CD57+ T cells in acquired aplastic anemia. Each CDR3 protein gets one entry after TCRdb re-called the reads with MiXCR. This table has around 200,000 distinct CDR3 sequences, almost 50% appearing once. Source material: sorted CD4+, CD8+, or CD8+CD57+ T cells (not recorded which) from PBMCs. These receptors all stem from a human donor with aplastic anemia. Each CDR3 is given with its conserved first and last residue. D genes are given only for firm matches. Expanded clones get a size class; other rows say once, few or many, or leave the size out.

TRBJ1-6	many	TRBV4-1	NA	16	CASSPLLGVSNSPLHF	TGCGCCAGCAGCCCCCTCCTTGGGGTTTCCAATTCACCCCTCCACTTT
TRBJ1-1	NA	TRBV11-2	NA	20	CASSLATWGWAGKSNTEAFF	TGTGCCAGCAGCCTAGCAACTTGGGGATGGGCAGGGAAGTCGAACACTGAAGCTTTCTTT
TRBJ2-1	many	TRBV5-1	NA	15	CASSLEASANNEQFF	TGCGCCAGCAGCTTGGAGGCTAGCGCGAACAATGAGCAGTTCTTC
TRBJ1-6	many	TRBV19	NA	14	CASSIQVFNSPLHF	TGTGCCAGTAGTATCCAGGTCTTTAATTCACCCCTCCACTTT
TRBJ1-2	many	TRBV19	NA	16	CASKRADSLGDYGYTF	TGTGCCAGTAAAAGGGCGGACAGCCTTGGGGACTATGGCTACACCTTC
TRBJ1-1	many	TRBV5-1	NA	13	CASRGTFSAEAFF	TGCGCCAGCAGGGGGACCTTCTCAGCTGAAGCTTTCTTT
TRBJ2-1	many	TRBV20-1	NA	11	CSATRVDEQFF	TGCAGTGCTACCCGGGTGGATGAGCAGTTCTTC
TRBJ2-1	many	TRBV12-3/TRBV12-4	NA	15	CASSPLGPYHNEQFF	TGTGCCAGCAGCCCCCTTGGGCCCTACCACAATGAGCAGTTCTTC
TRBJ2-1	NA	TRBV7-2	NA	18	CASSQDPLGAPGYNEQFF	TGCGCCAGCAGCCAAGATCCCCTCGGGGCCCCAGGCTACAATGAGCAGTTCTTC
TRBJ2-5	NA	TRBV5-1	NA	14	CASSLTGEKETQYF	TGCGCCAGCAGCCTAACAGGAGAAAAAGAGACCCAGTACTTC
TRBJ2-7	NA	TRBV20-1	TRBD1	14	CSAEPGQGGVEQYF	TGCAGTGCTGAACCGGGACAGGGGGGCGTCGAGCAGTACTTC
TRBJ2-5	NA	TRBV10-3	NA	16	CAISEAMPGALETQYF	TGTGCCATCAGTGAAGCTATGCCGGGGGCGCTGGAGACCCAGTACTTC
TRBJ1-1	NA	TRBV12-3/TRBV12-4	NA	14	CASSLRGGETEAFF	TGTGCCAGCAGTTTAAGAGGAGGGGAGACTGAAGCTTTCTTT
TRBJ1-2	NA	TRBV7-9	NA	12	CASSGTPGGYTF	TGTGCCAGCAGCGGGACCCCGGGAGGCTACACCTTC
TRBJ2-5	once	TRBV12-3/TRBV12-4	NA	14	CASSSTLGQETQYF	TGTGCCAGCAGTTCCACCTTAGGTCAAGAGACCCAGTACTTC
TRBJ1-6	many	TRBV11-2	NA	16	CASSLEAALRDSPLHF	TGTGCCAGCAGCTTAGAGGCGGCTCTTAGGGATTCACCCCTCCACTTT
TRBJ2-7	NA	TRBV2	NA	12	CASSEVAYEQYF	TGTGCCAGCAGTGAAGTCGCCTACGAGCAGTACTTC
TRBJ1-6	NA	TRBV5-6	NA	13	CASSFGRVSPLHF	TGTGCCAGCAGCTTCGGCAGGGTCTCACCCCTCCACTTT
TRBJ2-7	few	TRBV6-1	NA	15	CASSDSGAAYYEQYF	TGTGCCAGCAGTGATTCGGGGGCAGCCTACTACGAGCAGTACTTC
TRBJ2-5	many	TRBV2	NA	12	CARGAEQETQYF	TGTGCCAGAGGCGCAGAACAAGAGACCCAGTACTTC